This T cell receptor (beta chain) was documented in a study of human T cells and chemical hapten exposure. A single record per CDR3 protein comes from TCRdb applying MiXCR to the RACE reads. The table lists approximately 350,000 distinct CDR3 sequences, about 6% of them singletons. Time point described: patch test 2, 6 weeks after DPC sensitization. Sample treatment: therapeutic diphenylcyclopropenone sensitization with weekly scalp DPC. There are a few counts of this clonotype. This TCR was recovered from a woman aged 18-29 years with alopecia areata. Some clones in this sample may be carry-over from other donors' samples. Sample: whole blood, taken in connection with sensitization to the hapten diphenylcyclopropenone (DPC).

The CDR3 sequence: CASSPPSGGSDTQYF. DNA of the CDR3: TGTGCCAGCAGTCCACCTAGCGGGGGATCGGATACGCAGTATTTT. This chain joins TRBV28 and TRBJ2-3; TRBD2 aligns across 10 bases. V lost 5 bases, J lost 6 bases, and 8 bases stayed unmatched. This CDR3 spans 15 amino acids. Germline V lookup: CDR1 MDHEN, CDR2 SYDVKM.